The clone carrying this TCR beta chain was seen repeatedly, ten times or more. The library was built from roughly 400 ng RNA with molecular barcoded adaptors for alpha/delta and beta/gamma chains. Each CDR3 protein is one row after TCRdb ran MiXCR on the reads. The data show 50,000 to 65,000 distinct CDR3 sequences, approximately 13% seen once. Per germline, CDR1 SEHNR and CDR2 FQNEAQ (reference sequence). Trimming pared 3 bases from V and 5 bases from J, leaving 10 bases between. The CDR3 sequence is 14 residues long. This sample stems from a study of read filtering for tumor transcriptome and immune sequencing.

The chain couples TRBV7-9 to TRBJ2-2; D may be TRBD1 (5 bases). Sequenced: a population of CD138-negative cells sorted from bone marrow. The clonotype originates from a donor aged 40 or over with multiple myeloma. CDR3 region: CASSFTGRTGELFF. CDR3 DNA: TGTGCCAGCAGCTTCACAGGAAGAACCGGGGAGCTGTTTTTT.